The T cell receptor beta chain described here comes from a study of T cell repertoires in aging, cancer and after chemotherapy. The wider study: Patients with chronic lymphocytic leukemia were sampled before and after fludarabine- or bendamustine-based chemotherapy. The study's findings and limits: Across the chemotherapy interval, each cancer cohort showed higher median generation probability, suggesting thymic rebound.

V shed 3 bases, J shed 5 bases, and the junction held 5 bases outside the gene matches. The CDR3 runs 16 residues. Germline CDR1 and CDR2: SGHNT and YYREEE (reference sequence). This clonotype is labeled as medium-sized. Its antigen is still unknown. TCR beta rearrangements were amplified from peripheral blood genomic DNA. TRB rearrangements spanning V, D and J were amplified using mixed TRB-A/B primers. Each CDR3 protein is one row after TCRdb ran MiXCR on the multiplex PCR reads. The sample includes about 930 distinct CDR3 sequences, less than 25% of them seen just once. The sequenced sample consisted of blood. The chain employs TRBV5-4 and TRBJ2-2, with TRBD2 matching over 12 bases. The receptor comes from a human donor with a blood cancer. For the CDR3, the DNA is TGTGCCAGCAGCTACGGACTAGCGGGGCTGACCGGGGAGCTGTTTTTT. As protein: CASSYGLAGLTGELFF.